One sample yielded the 9 T cell receptor beta chains listed below, sequenced in a study of T cells in Graves' hyperthyroidism and ophthalmopathy. The TCR beta CDR3 regions underwent amplification using RNA transcripts as the source. HTBI primers were employed in a first-round RT-PCR of the TCR CDR3. Via MiXCR, TCRdb re-called the multiplex PCR reads, giving one row per CDR3 protein. There are roughly 350,000 distinct CDR3 sequences in the sample; around 14% occur only once, and 20% to 25% lies in the top ten. The material sequenced was blood. These receptor sequences come from a woman in her 30s with Graves' hyperthyroidism.

A note on this clonotype: This clone may be a read error of a much larger clone one base away. CDR3: CASSSGSMNTEAFF. CDR3 in DNA: TGTGCCAGCAGCTCGGGCAGCATGAACACTGAAGCTTTCTTT. This chain connects TRBV3-1 to TRBJ1-1; D is undetermined. The CDR3 consists of 14 residues. V lost 5 bases and J lost 0, with 10 bases in between. CDR1 is LGHDT and CDR2 is YNNKEL in the germline V gene (reference sequence).

This clonotype showed up many times. V gene TRBV28 combines with J gene TRBJ1-3, with D tentatively TRBD1 (5 bases). This CDR3 spans 16 amino acids. Trimming cost V 6 bases and J 0 bases, with 15 bases left between them. Per the germline V gene, CDR1 is MDHEN and CDR2 is SYDVKM. CDR3 nucleotides: TGTGCCAGCAGGTCCCCTGGGGCCCCCTCTGGAAACACCATATATTTT. Translated: CASRSPGAPSGNTIYF.

Ten or more counts support this clonotype. The chain employs TRBV2 and TRBJ1-2, with D perhaps TRBD1 (6 bases). V shed 7 bases and J shed 3 bases, with 18 bases lying between them. The CDR3 spans 15 residues. Germline V gene data show CDR1 as SNHLY and CDR2 as FYNNEI. The CDR3 loop is CASTRTADQDYGYTF. In DNA, the CDR3 is TGTGCCAGCACGAGGACAGCCGATCAAGACTATGGCTACACCTTC.

The sample holds a few counts of this clonotype. The chain recombines TRBV6-1 with TRBJ2-1; 12 bases match TRBD2. V shed 6 bases, J shed 7 bases, and the junction held 10 bases outside the gene matches. CDR3 length equals 16 residues. Germline assignment: CDR1 MNHNS and CDR2 SASEGT. CDR3 amino acids: CASSLRLAGEGNEQFF. The CDR3 region has the DNA TGTGCCAGCAGCCTCCGACTAGCGGGAGAAGGGAATGAGCAGTTCTTC.

This clonotype came up many times. The chain carries TRBV6-1 and TRBJ2-5; 7 bases line up with TRBD2. J was trimmed by 5 bases and V by 3 bases; bases with no gene match: 0. Per the germline V gene, CDR1 is MNHNS and CDR2 is SASEGT. This CDR3 is 12 amino acids long. The CDR3 coding sequence is TGTGCCAGCAGTGACGGGGGGGAGACCCAGTACTTC. As protein: CASSDGGETQYF.

This clonotype has ten or more counts. The gene calls are TRBV12-3 or TRBV12-4 and TRBJ1-5; 9 positions match TRBD1. The CDR3 is made up of 18 amino acids. Trimming removed 8 bases from V and 2 bases from J; junction bases left unmatched: 16. The CDR3 region has the DNA TGTGCCAGCGGGTCGGGACAGGGCCCCGATAGGGGCAATCAGCCCCAGCATTTT. It translates to CASGSGQGPDRGNQPQHF.

This clonotype was detected a few times. The chain combines TRBV27 with TRBJ2-7, with 10 positions matching TRBD2. Germline loops: CDR1 MNHEY, CDR2 SMNVEV (reference sequence). The CDR3 sequence is 15 residues long. J was trimmed by 3 bases and V by 2 bases; bases with no gene match: 4. The CDR3 sequence is CASSLPPSGSYEQYF. The CDR3 DNA is TGTGCCAGCAGTTTACCTCCTAGCGGGAGCTACGAGCAGTACTTC.

As for this clonotype: A much larger clone is a single base away; this may be a read error. The rearrangement joins TRBV15 to TRBJ1-4; TRBD1 matches 10 bases. The germline V gene has CDR1 LNHNV and CDR2 YYDKDF (reference sequence). V shed 3 bases, J shed 6 bases, and the junction held 1 base outside the gene matches. The length of the CDR3 is 14 residues. The CDR3 DNA reads as TGTGCCACCAGCAGGGGGACAGGGGATGAAAAACTGTTTTTT. Translated: CATSRGTGDEKLFF.

The CDR3 reads CASNSVRGPYEQYF. The CDR3 DNA reads as TGTGCCAGCAATTCGGTGCGGGGTCCCTACGAGCAGTACTTC. This chain links TRBV2 with TRBJ2-7; perhaps TRBD2 as D (6 bases). The CDR3 is 14 residues long. From germline, CDR1 is SNHLY and CDR2 FYNNEI. The V and J ends lost 7 bases and 2 bases respectively, with 15 bases between them.